This entry is about one T cell receptor (beta chain). This sample stems from a study of blood T cell repertoires in COVID-19. Germline V CDR1 and CDR2: LNHDA, SQIVND (reference sequence). This CDR3 contains 13 residues. Trimming shortened V by 2 bases and J by 4 bases, and 8 bases separated the two germline ends. Some clones are missing from TCRdb's copy, which holds only in-frame ones; the method was immunoSEQ multiplex PCR. The table records 51,000 or so clones, about nine tenths of them present only once. This clonotype was obtained from an elderly man with active or convalescent COVID-19. This chain connects TRBV19 to TRBJ1-1, with no clear D. Sequencing input: peripheral blood. In nucleotides, the CDR3 is TGTGCCAGTAGTATATTGGAGGGCACTGAAGCTTTCTTT. It specifies CASSILEGTEAFF.